This T cell receptor beta chain was sequenced during a study of T cells after yellow fever vaccination (dated by TCRdb to the late 2010s). Study-level background: The SMART-Seq v4 Ultra Low Input RNA kit was used to prepare libraries from fractions with low cell numbers. To track T-cell clones before and after primary and booster YFV17D yellow fever vaccination, bulk TCR alpha and beta repertoires were sequenced longitudinally. Two healthy male donors made up the cohort, one aged 18 to 30 years and the other aged 30 to 40 years. Bulk PBMC replicates and cell subsets were isolated from blood drawn at multiple timepoints before and after both primary and secondary immunization.

The CDR3 holds 13 amino acids from the cysteine to the phenylalanine. The only DNA kept is the CDR3, 39 bases in frame from the first base. The trim is 4 bases for V and 7 bases for J, with a gap of 14 bases between the germline ends. CDR1 SGHKS and CDR2 YYEKEE were looked up in the germline V gene (reference sequence). Sequencing used an Illumina NovaSeq 6000. TCR cDNA was synthesized by 5'RACE template switching, through which a universal primer site and unique molecular identifiers were introduced. Priming for cDNA synthesis came from both the TCR alpha and TCR beta constant segments. Library amplification used two PCR steps, and the second PCR step added sample barcodes and sequencing adapters. Libraries were sequenced on Illumina HiSeq 2500 (2x100 bp) or NovaSeq (2x150 bp). In the original analysis: MIGEC handled demultiplexing of reads and collapsing into UMI consensus sequences, while MiXCR performed V(D)J alignment. Vaccine-responding clonotypes were identified with edgeR using replicate PBMC samples, with FDR below 0.01 and a log2 fold change above 5 up to day 15 being required. Each bulk clonotype was labeled CD4 or CD8 based on which sequenced repertoire, CD4 or CD8, contained the clonotype at higher abundance. The public sequencing data were trimmed at Q25 with fastp and processed into clonotypes with MiXCR by TCRdb, which kept only in-frame beta chains. Rows are combined by CDR3 protein, so each entry shows the most common genes and DNA. These V and J calls are TCRdb output, not the study's own analysis. The sample includes 250,000 or so distinct CDR3 sequences, with 3.6% observed a single time. The ten most abundant clones make up under 20% of the sample.

Results and caveats for the whole study, not just this receptor: Compared with the primary T-cell response, the secondary T-cell response was weaker but faster, peaking on day 5 rather than day 15. A small share of clonotypes occurred in both CD4 and CD8 compartments, likely arising from convergent recombination. Only a couple of donors were included in the study, so the extent to which the findings can be generalized is limited. FACS-sorted repertoires could contain abundant contaminating clonotypes from the bulk population, so computational filtering was required. Most clones expanded after primary vaccination were re-detected after the booster (almost 98% of CD4 and approximately 85% of CD8), suggesting broad memory maintenance.

What the treatment or condition label conveys for this sample: live attenuated yellow fever vaccine strain. At each blood-draw timepoint, two biological replicates of bulk PBMCs were collected. PBMCs were isolated from peripheral blood using a standard Ficoll-Paque protocol. RNA was extracted with TriZol from bulk PBMCs, CD4 and CD8 fractions, and dextramer-positive and dextramer-negative fractions. Many counts were recorded for this clonotype. Its antigen is not yet known. Base quality data are lacking; no much larger clone is found one base away. The sample was PBMCs, taken 15 days after the yellow fever booster vaccination. The chain couples TRBV5-5 to TRBJ1-2; a tentative D match to TRBD1 spans 5 bases. The TCR was taken from a man between 18 and 35 years old who received the YFV17D yellow fever vaccine. The DNA reads TGTGCCAGCAGCACGGCCGGGGGAGGTGGCTACACCTTC. This is translated as CASSTAGGGGYTF.